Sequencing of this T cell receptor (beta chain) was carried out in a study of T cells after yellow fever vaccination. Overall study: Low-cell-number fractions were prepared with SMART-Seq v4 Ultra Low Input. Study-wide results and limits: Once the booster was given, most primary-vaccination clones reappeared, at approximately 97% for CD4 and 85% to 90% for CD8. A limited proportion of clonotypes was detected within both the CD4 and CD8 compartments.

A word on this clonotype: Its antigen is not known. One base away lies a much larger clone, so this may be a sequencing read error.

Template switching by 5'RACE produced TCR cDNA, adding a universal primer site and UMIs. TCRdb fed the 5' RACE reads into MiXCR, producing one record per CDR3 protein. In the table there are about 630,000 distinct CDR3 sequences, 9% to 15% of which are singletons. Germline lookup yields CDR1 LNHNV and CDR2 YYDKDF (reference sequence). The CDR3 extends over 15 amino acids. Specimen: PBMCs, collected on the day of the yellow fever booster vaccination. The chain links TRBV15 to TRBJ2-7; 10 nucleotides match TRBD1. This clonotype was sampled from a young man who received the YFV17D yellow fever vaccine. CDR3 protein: CSTSRDRTGGYEQYF. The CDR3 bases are TGTTCCACCAGCAGAGATCGGACAGGGGGCTACGAGCAGTACTTC.